The 13 T cell receptor beta chains below come from one sample, sequenced in a study of T cell clonotyping in hematopoietic cell transplantation. Specified time point: recipient sample about 28 days before transplant, after cytoreduction. Libraries were prepared by immunoSEQ multiplex PCR; TCRdb keeps only in-frame clonotypes and omits some of them. The data contain 6,500 to 7,500 clones, more than 75% of them singletons. Sample: peripheral blood mononuclear cells, taken before stem cell transplant. The receptors shown here come from a man aged 55 to 70 with acute myeloid leukemia. Some clones in this sample may be carry-over from other donors' samples.

The CDR3 DNA sequence: TGTGCCAGCCGGGGAGCGGGAGGCTTAGATACGCAGTATTTT. Residues: CASRGAGGLDTQYF. The V gene is TRBV28, the J gene TRBJ2-3, with TRBD2 matching over 9 bases. Germline assignment: CDR1 MDHEN and CDR2 SYDVKM. The CDR3 is 14 amino acids. Trimming cost V 8 bases and J 5 bases; bases outside gene matches: 8.

This clone was counted only a few times. J is TRBJ2-3 and V is TRBV11-2; D is possibly TRBD1 or TRBD2 (5 bases each). The CDR3 consists of 14 residues. Looked up from germline, CDR1 is SGHAT and CDR2 is FQNNGV. V was clipped by 5 bases and J by 6 bases, with 15 bases between them. CDR3 DNA sequence: TGTGCCAGCAGCGAAACTAGGGGCAGGGATACGCAGTATTTT. Translation gives CASSETRGRDTQYF.

J is TRBJ2-3 and V is TRBV29-1; 7 positions agree with TRBD1. The germline gives CDR1 SQVTM, CDR2 ANQGSEA. V lost 4 bases and J lost 0; bases outside the gene matches: 4. The CDR3 extends over 14 amino acids. The CDR3 nucleotides read TGCAGCGTTGGACAGGGCTTAAGCACAGATACGCAGTATTTT. Protein sequence: CSVGQGLSTDTQYF.

The V and J genes are TRBV5-1 and TRBJ2-7; D perhaps matches TRBD1 (6 bases). The germline V gene has CDR1 SGHRS and CDR2 YFSETQ. V lost 0 bases, J lost 4 bases, and 14 bases lay in between. There are 15 residues in the CDR3. CDR3 coding DNA: TGCGCCAGCAGCTTGGCCGCAGGGGTAACTTACGAGCAGTACTTC. Its translation: CASSLAAGVTYEQYF.

The V call is TRBV5-1, the J call TRBJ1-4; 9 nucleotides line up with TRBD1. Germline loops: CDR1 SGHRS, CDR2 YFSETQ. CDR3 size: 16 residues. The J segment lost 8 bases and the V segment lost 5 bases, leaving 13 bases of the junction unmatched. CDR3 DNA: TGCGCCAGCAGTAGAGCCCCGGGACAGGGTAACGAAAAACTGTTTTTT. Its protein product is CASSRAPGQGNEKLFF.

The chain recombines TRBV29-1 with TRBJ2-1; D remains unclear. CDR1 and CDR2 (germline): SQVTM, ANQGSEA. The CDR3 is made up of 14 amino acids. Deletions cut 1 base from V and 1 base from J, with 8 bases between. This CDR3 is CSVEGTRSYNEQFF. CDR3 nucleotide sequence: TGCAGCGTTGAAGGCACGCGGTCCTACAATGAGCAGTTCTTC.

The chain is built from TRBV4-2 and TRBJ1-5; no clear D gene. The germline V gene has CDR1 LGHNA and CDR2 YNFKEQ. V was trimmed by 3 bases and J by 2 bases, leaving 14 bases between them. The CDR3 extends over 16 amino acids. The CDR3 region has the DNA TGTGCCAGCAGCCAGTACTGGCAGCGAGGCAATCAGCCCCAGCATTTT. The encoded protein is CASSQYWQRGNQPQHF.

The gene calls are TRBV4-1 and TRBJ2-1; D remains unclear. V dropped 4 bases and J dropped 4 bases, with 20 bases sitting between them. CDR3 length: 17 residues. Germline CDR1 is MGHRA and CDR2 is YSYEKL. The CDR3 DNA follows: TGCGCCAGCAGCCCGAGGATTTATCCCCCTGAGTACAATGAGCAGTTCTTC. The encoded protein is CASSPRIYPPEYNEQFF.

The V call is TRBV11-2, the J call TRBJ2-7; D gene uncertain. Germline CDR1 reads SGHAT; CDR2 reads FQNNGV. Trimming removed 2 bases at V and 6 bases at J, with 8 bases between. The CDR3 runs 12 residues. The CDR3 sequence is CASSLRVGEQYF. The CDR3 region has the DNA TGTGCCAGCAGCTTACGGGTTGGCGAGCAGTACTTC.

V and J are TRBV5-1 and TRBJ2-6; D tentatively fits TRBD1 or TRBD2 (6 bases each). This CDR3 has 18 residues. Trimming left V 0 bases short and J 1 base short, with 14 bases between. Germline CDR1 SGHRS, CDR2 YFSETQ. The CDR3 protein is CASSLEGGSLSGANVLTF. The CDR3 DNA reads TGCGCCAGCAGCTTGGAGGGGGGCTCCCTTTCTGGGGCCAACGTCCTGACTTTC.

The gene calls are TRBV5-1 and TRBJ2-1; TRBD2 is a possible D gene (6 bases). The CDR3 sequence is 15 residues long. Trimming took off 6 bases at V and 0 bases at J, with 13 bases between the two ends. Germline values: CDR1 SGHRS, CDR2 YFSETQ. The CDR3 protein is CASTVTGDSYNEQFF. Written as DNA, the CDR3 is TGCGCCAGCACCGTTACGGGGGACTCCTACAATGAGCAGTTCTTC.

The genes are TRBV28 and TRBJ1-2; D not resolved. Trimming took off 3 bases at V and 9 bases at J, with 8 bases between the two ends. In germline, CDR1 is MDHEN, CDR2 SYDVKM. The length of the CDR3 is 11 residues. The CDR3 nucleotides read TGTGCCAGCAGTTTGAATCTCAGCTACACCTTC. Its protein is CASSLNLSYTF.

The rearrangement joins TRBV5-6 to TRBJ2-7, with 12 bases identical to TRBD1. Trimming at V came to 1 base and at J to 7 bases, leaving 6 bases not matched to a gene. Germline values: CDR1 SGHDT, CDR2 YYEEEE. The CDR3 contains 15 residues. Here the CDR3 DNA reads TGTGCCAGCAGCTTGTCTGGGACAGGGGGCCCGGAGCAGTACTTC. This translates into CASSLSGTGGPEQYF.